This TCR beta chain was identified in a study of beta chain features in type 1 diabetes. On the study more broadly: What patients shared with healthy donors was a similar profile of age, gender and cell yields. Study observations and caveats: PCR might favor shorter templates, equally in patients and controls. Researchers report that Type 1 diabetes patients had moderately but significantly shorter TCRB CDR3s across all four CD4+ subsets.

Germline V gene data show CDR1 as SGDLS and CDR2 as YYNGEE. Losses at the gene ends were 3 bases for V and 15 bases for J; bases not matched to a gene: 18. The CDR3 consists of 15 residues. Purity exceeded 98% in all sorted populations. Reverse transcribing all isolated RNA meant expressed TCRB transcripts were sequenced. There were millions of reads on average in the naive, central memory and regulatory T cell samples. Method: immunoSEQ multiplex PCR; TCRdb's copy keeps in-frame clones and lacks some. This table has 300,000 or so clones, 13% appearing once. This clone was observed a few times. Its antigen is unidentified.

This chain links TRBV9 with TRBJ2-1, with 7 bases aligning to TRBD2. Input material: naive CD4+ T cells from blood. The receptor was derived from a woman aged 18 to 35 with type 1 diabetes. The CDR3, as DNA: TGTGCCAGCAGCGGCAACCCCTCGCCGGGACTAATCCCGTTCTTC. Its protein is CASSGNPSPGLIPFF. Filled out from reference TRBV9 and TRBJ2-1, the complete variable domain reads DSGVTQTPKHLITATGQRVTLRCSPRSGDLSVYWYQQSLDQGLQFLIQYYNGEERAKGNILERFSAQQFPDLHSELNLSSLELGDSALYFCASSGNPSPGLIPFFGPGTRLTVL.